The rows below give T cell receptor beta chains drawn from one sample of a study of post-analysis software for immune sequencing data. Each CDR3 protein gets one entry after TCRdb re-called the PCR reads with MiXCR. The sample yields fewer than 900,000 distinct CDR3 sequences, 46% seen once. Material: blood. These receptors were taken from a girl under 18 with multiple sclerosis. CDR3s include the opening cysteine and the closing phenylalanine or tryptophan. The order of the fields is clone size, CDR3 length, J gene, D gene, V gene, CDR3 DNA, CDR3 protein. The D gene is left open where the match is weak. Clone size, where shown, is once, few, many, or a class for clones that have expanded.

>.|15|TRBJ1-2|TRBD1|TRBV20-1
TGCAGTGCTAGGGGGACAGCGACCACTAACTATGGCTACACCTTC
CSARGTATTNYGYTF
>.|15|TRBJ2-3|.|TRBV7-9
TGTGCCAGCAGCCCCCCGACGTGGATGACAGATACGCAGTATTTT
CASSPPTWMTDTQYF
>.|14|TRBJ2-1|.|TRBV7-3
TGTGCCAGCAGCTCATTTAGGGGTAGCAATGAGCAGTTCTTC
CASSSFRGSNEQFF
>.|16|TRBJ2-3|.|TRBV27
TGTGCCAGCAGTTCCGCCGCGTCACAGATACGCATCACGCAGTATTTT
CASSSAASQIRITQYF
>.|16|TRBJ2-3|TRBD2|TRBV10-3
TGTGCCATCAGTGGACTAGCGGGAGGAGTCACAGATACGCAGTATTTT
CAISGLAGGVTDTQYF
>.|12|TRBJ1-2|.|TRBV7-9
TGTGCCAGCAGTCCGCCGAACTATGGCTACACCTTC
CASSPPNYGYTF
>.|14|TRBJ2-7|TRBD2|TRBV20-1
TGCAGTGCTGATCTAGCGGGAGACGGATCCGAGCAGTACTTC
CSADLAGDGSEQYF
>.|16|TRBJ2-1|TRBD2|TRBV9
TGTGCCAGCAGCGTCTCACTAGCGCAGGTACACAATGAGCAGTTCTTC
CASSVSLAQVHNEQFF
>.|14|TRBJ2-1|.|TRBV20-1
TGCAGTGCCAGCCGGGCCAAGGGGGGGAATGAGCAGTTCTTC
CSASRAKGGNEQFF
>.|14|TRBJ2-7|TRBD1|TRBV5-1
TGCGCCAGCAGCTTGGGACAGGGGATCGACGAGCAGTACTTC
CASSLGQGIDEQYF
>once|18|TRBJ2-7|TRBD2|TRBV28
TGTGCCAGTCTCGACCCCGGGACTAGTCCAGGGCACTACTACGAGCAGTACTTC
CASLDPGTSPGHYYEQYF
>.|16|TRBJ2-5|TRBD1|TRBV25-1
TGTGCCAGCAGTGAATATAGGGACAGGGGAGGAGAGACCCAGTACTTC
CASSEYRDRGGETQYF
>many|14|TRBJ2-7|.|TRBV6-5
TGTGCCAGCAGTTACTCAGGGGGGCCCTACGAGCAGTACTTC
CASSYSGGPYEQYF
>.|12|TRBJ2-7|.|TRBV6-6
TGTGCCAGCAGTTCCTGGAGGTACGAGCAGTACTTC
CASSSWRYEQYF
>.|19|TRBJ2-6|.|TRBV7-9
TGTGCCAGCAGCTTAGTTCTTCTGGGGGACGCCTCTGGGGCCAACGTCCTGACTTTC
CASSLVLLGDASGANVLTF
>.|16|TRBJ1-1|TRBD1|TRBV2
TGTGCCAGCAGGGAGGGGGACAGGGTTATGAACACTGAAGCTTTCTTT
CASREGDRVMNTEAFF
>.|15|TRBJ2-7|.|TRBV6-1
TGTGCCAGCAGTGAAGCGGCTCCTTCCCAATACGAGCAGTACTTC
CASSEAAPSQYEQYF
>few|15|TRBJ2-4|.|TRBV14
TGTGCCAGCAGCACGCGGACTACAGGGCGGGACATTCAGTACTTC
CASSTRTTGRDIQYF
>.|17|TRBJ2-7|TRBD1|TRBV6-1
TGTGCCAGCAGTGAAGCGCTTGTGGGACAGCTCTCCTACGAGCAGTACTTC
CASSEALVGQLSYEQYF
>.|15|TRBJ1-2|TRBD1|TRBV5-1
TGCGCCAGCAGCTTGCCCCCTGACAGGGAAAATGGCTACACCTTC
CASSLPPDRENGYTF
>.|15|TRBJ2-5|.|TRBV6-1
TGTGCCAGCAGTGAAGCTGGCGGGATGGGGGAGACCCAGTACTTC
CASSEAGGMGETQYF
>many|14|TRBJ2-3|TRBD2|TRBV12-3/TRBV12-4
TGTGCCAGCAGTCCGGGCCTAGCGGGAGATACGCAGTATTTT
CASSPGLAGDTQYF